What follows is one TCR beta chain and its context. The data derive from a study of a mutant IDH1 vaccine in newly diagnosed glioma. Indicated time point: baseline, week 1 (first vaccination visit). As for treatment: pre-vaccination baseline after standard-of-care therapy. The V gene lost 2 bases and the J gene lost 3 bases, with 15 bases spanning the gap. The length of the CDR3 is 15 residues. Germline loops: CDR1 SGDLS, CDR2 YYNGEE. Generated by immunoSEQ multiplex PCR, the TCRdb table keeps only in-frame clones and is missing some. The profile shows some 67,000 clones, about 86% of them singletons. The sequencing here drew on peripheral blood mononuclear cells (PBMCs), taken from a glioma patient treated with radiotherapy, temozolomide or both. The sequence derives from a woman aged 18-30 years with glioma. Some clones in this sample may be carry-over from other donors' samples. The chain combines TRBV9 with TRBJ2-7; D is uncertain. DNA for the CDR3: TGTGCCAGCAGCGTGGAGATCGGCTCCTTCTACGAGCAGTACTTC. This gives the protein CASSVEIGSFYEQYF.